This T cell receptor (beta chain) emerged from a study of blood T cell repertoires in COVID-19. The authors' processing: Quantification of nucleated cells was approximated via reference gene primer amplification. Clones were sequenced by immunoSEQ multiplex PCR, and TCRdb holds only the in-frame ones, with some missing. Clonal size and the V and J genes are those of that table, whereas D and trimming came from the DNA. This table holds about 300,000 clones, approximately 86% found once. CDR3 size: 13 residues. Germline V gene lookup returns CDR1 SGHAT and CDR2 FQDESV (reference sequence). Trimming removed 4 bases from V and 6 bases from J, with 12 bases in between.

The TCR sequence derives from a man between 65 and 85 years old with acute or convalescent COVID-19. Sample: peripheral blood. The chain recombines TRBV11-1 with TRBJ1-2; D might be TRBD1 (6 bases). CDR3 in DNA: TGTGCCAGCAGCTCCAGGGGAACCCATGGCTACACCTTC. Its protein product is CASSSRGTHGYTF.